This is a list of T cell receptor beta chains from one sample in a study of radiation and T cells in renal cell carcinoma. Data came from immunoSEQ multiplex PCR; TCRdb stores just in-frame clones and leaves some out. The sample contains 20,000 or so clones, more than 50% of which appear only once. The specimen was tumor tissue, collected from a patient whose treatment was nephrectomy without radiotherapy. The source is a human donor with renal cell carcinoma. CDR3s include the opening cysteine and the closing phenylalanine or tryptophan. The D gene is left open where the match is weak. Only some rows state a clone size, as once, few, many or a class for expanded clones.

j_call: TRBJ2-1; clone_size: .; v_call: TRBV5-1; d_call: .; cdr3_aa: CASSLVGNSYNEQFF; cdr3_nt: TGCGCCAGCAGCTTGGTTGGGAACTCCTACAATGAGCAGTTCTTC
j_call: TRBJ1-4; clone_size: few; v_call: TRBV9; d_call: TRBD1; cdr3_aa: CASSLGQVEEKLFF; cdr3_nt: TGTGCCAGCAGCCTCGGACAGGTAGAGGAAAAACTGTTTTTT
j_call: TRBJ1-2; clone_size: .; v_call: TRBV15; d_call: .; cdr3_aa: CATSRIDLNYGYTF; cdr3_nt: TGTGCCACCAGCAGAATAGATCTTAACTATGGCTACACCTTC
j_call: TRBJ1-6; clone_size: .; v_call: TRBV14; d_call: .; cdr3_aa: CASSPITYNSPLHF; cdr3_nt: TGTGCCAGCAGCCCCATAACCTATAATTCACCCCTCCACTTT
j_call: TRBJ1-6; clone_size: .; v_call: TRBV19; d_call: TRBD1; cdr3_aa: CASSLLGQGRLLHF; cdr3_nt: TGTGCCAGTAGTCTTTTGGGACAGGGGCGCCTCCTCCACTTT
j_call: TRBJ2-7; clone_size: .; v_call: TRBV30; d_call: .; cdr3_aa: CAWTLDIPYEQYF; cdr3_nt: TGTGCCTGGACCCTAGACATTCCCTACGAGCAGTACTTC
j_call: TRBJ1-2; clone_size: few; v_call: TRBV6-5; d_call: TRBD1; cdr3_aa: CASSPRQGGGYTF; cdr3_nt: TGTGCCAGCAGTCCACGACAGGGCGGTGGCTACACCTTC
j_call: TRBJ1-5; clone_size: .; v_call: TRBV18; d_call: TRBD1; cdr3_aa: CASSSRQGGGWSSNQPQHF; cdr3_nt: TGTGCCAGCTCATCCCGACAGGGAGGGGGTTGGAGCTCCAATCAGCCCCAGCATTTT
j_call: TRBJ1-1; clone_size: .; v_call: TRBV5-1; d_call: TRBD1; cdr3_aa: CASSQLGQGAQNTEAFF; cdr3_nt: TGCGCCAGCAGCCAGCTCGGACAGGGGGCCCAAAACACTGAAGCTTTCTTT
j_call: TRBJ2-5; clone_size: .; v_call: TRBV12-5; d_call: TRBD2; cdr3_aa: CASGSSAGAETQYF; cdr3_nt: TGTGCTAGTGGTTCTTCAGCGGGGGCGGAGACCCAGTACTTC
j_call: TRBJ2-2; clone_size: .; v_call: TRBV19; d_call: .; cdr3_aa: CASGAGELFF; cdr3_nt: TGTGCCAGTGGGGCCGGGGAGCTGTTTTTT
j_call: TRBJ1-1; clone_size: .; v_call: TRBV7-9; d_call: .; cdr3_aa: CASSSHDEAFF; cdr3_nt: TGTGCCAGCAGCTCCCACGATGAAGCTTTCTTT
j_call: TRBJ1-4; clone_size: .; v_call: TRBV7-2; d_call: .; cdr3_aa: CASSLARQEKLFF; cdr3_nt: TGTGCCAGCAGCTTAGCCCGACAGGAAAAACTGTTTTTT
j_call: TRBJ1-6; clone_size: .; v_call: TRBV7-2; d_call: TRBD1; cdr3_aa: CASSSTPPTGVNSPLHF; cdr3_nt: TGTGCCAGCAGCTCAACGCCCCCGACAGGGGTAAATTCACCCCTCCACTTT
j_call: TRBJ2-7; clone_size: few; v_call: TRBV6-5; d_call: TRBD1; cdr3_aa: CASSLPGQGYEQYF; cdr3_nt: TGTGCCAGCAGTTTACCGGGACAGGGATACGAGCAGTACTTC
j_call: TRBJ2-7; clone_size: .; v_call: TRBV7-2; d_call: TRBD1; cdr3_aa: CASSNRDRQSYEQYF; cdr3_nt: TGTGCCAGCAGCAACAGGGACAGGCAATCCTACGAGCAGTACTTC
j_call: TRBJ2-7; clone_size: .; v_call: TRBV10-3; d_call: .; cdr3_aa: CAISESGGTYEQYF; cdr3_nt: TGTGCCATCAGTGAGTCGGGTGGAACCTACGAGCAGTACTTC
j_call: TRBJ1-4; clone_size: few; v_call: TRBV4-3; d_call: .; cdr3_aa: CASSQDLRGIEKLFF; cdr3_nt: TGCGCCAGCAGCCAAGATTTGAGGGGAATTGAAAAACTGTTTTTT
j_call: TRBJ2-7; clone_size: .; v_call: TRBV11-1; d_call: TRBD2; cdr3_aa: CASSSTFFSGGALEQYF; cdr3_nt: TGTGCCAGCAGCTCGACTTTCTTTAGCGGGGGGGCCCTCGAGCAGTACTTC
j_call: TRBJ1-5; clone_size: hyperexpanded; v_call: TRBV19; d_call: .; cdr3_aa: CASTPWGADQPQHF; cdr3_nt: TGTGCCAGTACCCCGTGGGGGGCGGATCAGCCCCAGCATTTT
j_call: TRBJ2-7; clone_size: .; v_call: TRBV7-8; d_call: .; cdr3_aa: CASSLVNTYEQYF; cdr3_nt: TGTGCCAGCAGCTTAGTTAACACTTACGAGCAGTACTTC
j_call: TRBJ2-3; clone_size: .; v_call: TRBV6-4; d_call: .; cdr3_aa: CASSQTDGSTDTQYF; cdr3_nt: TGTGCCAGCAGTCAAACGGACGGTAGCACAGATACGCAGTATTTT
j_call: TRBJ2-2; clone_size: .; v_call: TRBV9; d_call: .; cdr3_aa: CASSQRGTGELFF; cdr3_nt: TGTGCCAGCAGCCAGAGGGGCACCGGGGAGCTGTTTTTT
j_call: TRBJ1-1; clone_size: few; v_call: TRBV30; d_call: .; cdr3_aa: CAWSAGRGNTEAFF; cdr3_nt: TGTGCCTGGAGTGCCGGGCGGGGAAACACTGAAGCTTTCTTT
j_call: TRBJ1-1; clone_size: once; v_call: TRBV6-5; d_call: .; cdr3_aa: CASSYSAQAANTEAFF; cdr3_nt: TGTGCCAGCAGTTACTCGGCACAGGCGGCGAACACTGAAGCTTTCTTT
j_call: TRBJ1-1; clone_size: medium-sized; v_call: TRBV5-1; d_call: TRBD1; cdr3_aa: CASSHSTGMNTEAFF; cdr3_nt: TGCGCCAGCAGCCACTCGACAGGGATGAACACTGAAGCTTTCTTT
j_call: TRBJ2-3; clone_size: once; v_call: TRBV10-3; d_call: TRBD2; cdr3_aa: CAISDSGGTDTQYF; cdr3_nt: TGTGCCATCAGTGACAGCGGGGGGACCGATACGCAGTATTTT
j_call: TRBJ1-2; clone_size: .; v_call: TRBV2; d_call: .; cdr3_aa: CASSEVGAAFGYTF; cdr3_nt: TGTGCCAGCAGTGAAGTTGGGGCAGCTTTTGGCTACACCTTC
j_call: TRBJ2-3; clone_size: once; v_call: TRBV19; d_call: TRBD2; cdr3_aa: CASSSRFSGGADTQYF; cdr3_nt: TGTGCCAGTAGTTCCCGTTTTAGCGGGGGGGCAGATACGCAGTATTTT
j_call: TRBJ1-1; clone_size: .; v_call: TRBV5-5; d_call: TRBD1; cdr3_aa: CASSAGGATEAFF; cdr3_nt: TGTGCCAGCAGCGCAGGGGGCGCGACTGAAGCTTTCTTT
j_call: TRBJ1-3; clone_size: .; v_call: TRBV4-3; d_call: .; cdr3_aa: CASSQEDGGRALVGGNTIYF; cdr3_nt: TGCGCCAGCAGCCAAGAAGATGGGGGCAGGGCCCTTGTGGGAGGAAACACCATATATTTT